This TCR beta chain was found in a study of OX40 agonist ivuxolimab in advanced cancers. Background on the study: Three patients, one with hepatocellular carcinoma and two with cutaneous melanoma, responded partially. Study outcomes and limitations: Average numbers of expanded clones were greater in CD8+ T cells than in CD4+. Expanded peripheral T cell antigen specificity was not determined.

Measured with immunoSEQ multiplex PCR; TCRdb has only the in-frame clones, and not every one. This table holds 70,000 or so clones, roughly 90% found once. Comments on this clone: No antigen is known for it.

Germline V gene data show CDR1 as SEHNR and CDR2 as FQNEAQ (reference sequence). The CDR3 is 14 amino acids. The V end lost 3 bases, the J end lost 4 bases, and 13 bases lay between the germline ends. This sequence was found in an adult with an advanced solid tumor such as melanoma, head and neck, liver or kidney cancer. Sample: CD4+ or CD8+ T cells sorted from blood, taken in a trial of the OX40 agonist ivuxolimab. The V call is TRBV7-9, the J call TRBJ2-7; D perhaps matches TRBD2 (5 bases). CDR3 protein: CASSLFSGRYEQYF. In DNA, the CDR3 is TGTGCCAGCAGCTTGTTCTCGGGAAGGTACGAGCAGTACTTC. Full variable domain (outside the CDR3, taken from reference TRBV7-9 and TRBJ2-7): DTGVSQNPRHKITKRGQNVTFRCDPISEHNRLYWYRQTLGQGPEFLTYFQNEAQLEKSRLLSDRFSAERPKGSFSTLEIQRTEQGDSAMYLCASSLFSGRYEQYFGPGTRLTVT.